One T cell receptor (beta chain) is described in this entry. Its antigen is still unknown. The data derive from a study of OX40 agonist ivuxolimab in advanced cancers. Study findings and constraints: Clonal expansion by week 6 occurred in CD4+ and CD8+ blood T cells (at 0.1 to 3.0 mg/kg).

This CDR3 contains 14 residues. V was pared by 2 bases and J by 6 bases, with 12 bases between. Germline values: CDR1 SGHDT, CDR2 YYEEEE. The table came from immunoSEQ multiplex PCR; TCRdb's copy has only in-frame clones and leaves some out. The sample has approximately 88,000 clones; about 88% are singletons. The chain employs TRBV5-6 and TRBJ1-5, with D perhaps TRBD1 (6 bases). Sequenced here: CD4+ or CD8+ T cells sorted from blood, sampled in a trial of the OX40 agonist ivuxolimab. The receptor was isolated from an adult with an advanced solid tumor such as melanoma, head and neck, liver or kidney cancer. The CDR3 DNA follows: TGTGCCAGCAGCTTAAAGGGGGTGGGTCAGCCCCAGCATTTT. Translation gives CASSLKGVGQPQHF.